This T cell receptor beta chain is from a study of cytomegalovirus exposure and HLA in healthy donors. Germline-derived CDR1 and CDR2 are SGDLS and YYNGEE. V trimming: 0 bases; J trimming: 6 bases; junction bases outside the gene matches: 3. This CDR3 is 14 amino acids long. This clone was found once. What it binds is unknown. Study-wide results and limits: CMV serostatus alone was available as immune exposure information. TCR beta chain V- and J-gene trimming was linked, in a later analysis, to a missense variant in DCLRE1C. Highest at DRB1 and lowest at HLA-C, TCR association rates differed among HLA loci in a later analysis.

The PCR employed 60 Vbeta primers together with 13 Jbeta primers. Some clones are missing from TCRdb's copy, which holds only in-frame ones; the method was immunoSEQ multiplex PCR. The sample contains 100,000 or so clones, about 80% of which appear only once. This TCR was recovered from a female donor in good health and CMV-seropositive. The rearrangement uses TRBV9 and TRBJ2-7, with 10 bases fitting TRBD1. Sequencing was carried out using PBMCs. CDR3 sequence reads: CASSVGQGAGEQYF. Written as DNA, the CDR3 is TGTGCCAGCAGCGTAGGACAGGGGGCGGGCGAGCAGTACTTC. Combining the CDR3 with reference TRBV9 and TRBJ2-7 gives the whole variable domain DSGVTQTPKHLITATGQRVTLRCSPRSGDLSVYWYQQSLDQGLQFLIQYYNGEERAKGNILERFSAQQFPDLHSELNLSSLELGDSALYFCASSVGQGAGEQYFGPGTRLTVT.